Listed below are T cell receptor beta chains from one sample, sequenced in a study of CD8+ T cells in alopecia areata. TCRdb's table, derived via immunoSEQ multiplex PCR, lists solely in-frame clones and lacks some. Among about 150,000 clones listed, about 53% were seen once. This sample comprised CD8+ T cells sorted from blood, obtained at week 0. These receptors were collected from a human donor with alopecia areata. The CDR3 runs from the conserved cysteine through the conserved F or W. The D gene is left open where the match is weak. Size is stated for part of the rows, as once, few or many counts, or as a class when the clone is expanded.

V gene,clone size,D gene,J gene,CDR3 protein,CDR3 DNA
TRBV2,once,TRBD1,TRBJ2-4,CASLKRQGENIQYF,TGTGCCAGCTTAAAACGACAGGGCGAAAACATTCAGTACTTC
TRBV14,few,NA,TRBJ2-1,CASSSKGSLPYNEQFF,TGTGCCAGCAGCTCTAAGGGGAGTTTGCCATACAATGAGCAGTTCTTC
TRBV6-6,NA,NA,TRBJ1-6,CASSYSMDSPLHF,TGTGCCAGCAGTTACTCGATGGATTCACCCCTCCACTTT
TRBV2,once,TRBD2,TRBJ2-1,CASDSGGEHYNEQFF,TGTGCCAGCGACAGCGGGGGCGAACACTACAATGAGCAGTTCTTC
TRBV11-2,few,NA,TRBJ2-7,CASSLDVTPEQYF,TGTGCCAGCAGCTTAGATGTTACACCAGAGCAGTACTTC
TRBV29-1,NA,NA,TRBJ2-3,CSVAVRDLDTQYF,TGCAGCGTTGCCGTGCGGGACCTAGATACGCAGTATTTT
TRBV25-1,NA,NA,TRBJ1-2,CASSGYGEDGNGYTF,TGTGCCAGCAGTGGGTATGGGGAGGATGGGAATGGCTACACCTTC
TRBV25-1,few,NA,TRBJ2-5,CASGTRTQYF,TGTGCCAGCGGCACACGGACCCAGTACTTC
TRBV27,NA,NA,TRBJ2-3,CASSPRDKSTDTQYF,TGTGCCAGCAGTCCCCGGGATAAAAGCACAGATACGCAGTATTTT
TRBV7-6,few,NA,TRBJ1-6,CASSASEGGGSPLHF,TGTGCCAGCAGCGCGAGTGAAGGGGGAGGATCACCCCTCCACTTT
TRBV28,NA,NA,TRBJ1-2,CASSLTGRDGYTF,TGTGCCAGCAGTTTAACGGGGCGGGATGGCTACACCTTC
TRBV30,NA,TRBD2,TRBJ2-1,CALGLALGNEQFF,TGTGCCTTGGGACTAGCTTTGGGGAATGAGCAGTTCTTC
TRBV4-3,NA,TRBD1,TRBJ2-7,CASSQDDRQGEQYF,TGCGCCAGCAGCCAAGACGACCGACAGGGAGAGCAGTACTTC
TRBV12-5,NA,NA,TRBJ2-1,CASGLNPHGEQFF,TGTGCTAGTGGTTTGAACCCTCACGGTGAGCAGTTCTTC
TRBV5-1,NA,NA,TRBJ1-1,CASSTNSVEEAFF,TGCGCCAGCAGCACCAACAGCGTTGAGGAAGCTTTCTTT
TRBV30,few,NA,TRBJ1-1,CAWSVLGEAFF,TGTGCCTGGAGTGTATTAGGAGAAGCTTTCTTT
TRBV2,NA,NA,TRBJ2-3,CASSEGVGSDTQYF,TGTGCCAGCTCTGAGGGTGTTGGGAGCGATACGCAGTATTTT
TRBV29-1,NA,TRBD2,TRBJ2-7,CSVDGVAGGNSYEQYF,TGCAGCGTTGACGGAGTAGCGGGGGGGAACTCCTACGAGCAGTACTTC
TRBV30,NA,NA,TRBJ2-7,CAWSVRGVHEQYF,TGTGCCTGGAGTGTTCGAGGGGTCCACGAGCAGTACTTC
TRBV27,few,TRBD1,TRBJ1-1,CASSLGQGLNTEAFF,TGTGCCAGCAGTTTGGGACAGGGTCTGAACACTGAAGCTTTCTTT
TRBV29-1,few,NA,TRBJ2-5,CSVGAGGETQYF,TGCAGCGTTGGGGCAGGGGGGGAGACCCAGTACTTC